This TCR beta chain was sequenced during a study of T-cell memory formation after mild COVID-19. Study-wide context: Clustering of TCRs was largely donor specific.

Regarding this clonotype: Its matching antigen is unknown.

Trimming removed 5 bases at V and 7 bases at J, with 13 bases between. Germline V gene sequence: CDR1 SGHTA, CDR2 FQGNSA. CDR3 length equals 13 residues. 5'RACE primed from the constant segment yielded TCR alpha and TCR beta cDNA libraries bearing sample barcodes and UMIs. MiXCR was run by TCRdb on the 5' RACE reads, yielding one entry per CDR3 protein. Of roughly 250,000 distinct CDR3 sequences in the sample, 16% were seen once. General study results and limits: CD4+ bias marked clones expanding day 15 to 37, unlike balanced contracting clones.

Sequencing was done on a sample of PBMCs or a T cell subset sorted from them (not recorded which). This clonotype was obtained from a man between 18 and 29 years old who had mild COVID-19 (a few samples of this study predate the infection). Cell type and time point are not known. The rearrangement uses TRBV7-2 and TRBJ2-3; D is perhaps TRBD1 (5 bases). The CDR3 sequence is CASSIKRGHTQYF. The CDR3 nucleotides are TGTGCCAGCAGCATTAAAAGGGGCCATACGCAGTATTTT.